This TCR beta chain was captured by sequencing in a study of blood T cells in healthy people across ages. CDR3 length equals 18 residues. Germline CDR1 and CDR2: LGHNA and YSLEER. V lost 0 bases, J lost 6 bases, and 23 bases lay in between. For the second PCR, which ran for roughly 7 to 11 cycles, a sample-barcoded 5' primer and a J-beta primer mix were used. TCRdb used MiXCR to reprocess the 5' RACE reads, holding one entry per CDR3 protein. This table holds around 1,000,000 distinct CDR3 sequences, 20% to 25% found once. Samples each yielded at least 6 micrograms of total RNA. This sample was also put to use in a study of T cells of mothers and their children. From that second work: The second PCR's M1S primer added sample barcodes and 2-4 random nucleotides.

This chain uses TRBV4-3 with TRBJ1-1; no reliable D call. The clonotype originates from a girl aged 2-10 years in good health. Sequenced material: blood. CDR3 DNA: TGCGCCAGCAGCCAAGAGGGTGGGGTATTAGGAGTTATGCCTGAAGCTTTCTTT. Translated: CASSQEGGVLGVMPEAFF.